This is a list of T cell receptor beta chains from one sample in a study of control samples from healthy donors and cancer patients. Measured with immunoSEQ multiplex PCR; TCRdb has only the in-frame clones, and not every one. The sample carries 260,000 or so clones, around 80% recorded once. Source material: PBMCs. Receptors were obtained from a woman aged 60 to 75 with lung cancer. CDR3s include the opening cysteine and the closing phenylalanine or tryptophan. The D gene is left open where the match is weak. The size entry is marked missing in some rows and otherwise reads once, few, many or a size class.

clone size	D gene	V gene	J gene	CDR3 DNA	CDR3 protein
-	TRBD1	TRBV7-2	TRBJ2-7	TGTGCCAGCAGCCTCCGACAGGGGGCCGACTACGAGCAGTACTTC	CASSLRQGADYEQYF
many	-	TRBV28	TRBJ1-5	TGTGCCAGCAGTTTGGGAGGGGGGGCCCGGGATCAGCCCCAGCATTTT	CASSLGGGARDQPQHF
once	-	TRBV28	TRBJ2-6	TGTGCCAGCAGCCCAGGGAGAGCTGGGGCCAACGTCCTGACTTTC	CASSPGRAGANVLTF
-	TRBD1	TRBV10-1	TRBJ2-7	TGCGCCAGCAGTGAGTTACCCGGGACAGGGTTCCACGAGCAGTACTTC	CASSELPGTGFHEQYF
-	TRBD1	TRBV19	TRBJ2-7	TGTGCCAGTAGTAGGACGACAGGGGGGAGCTCCTACGAGCAGTACTTC	CASSRTTGGSSYEQYF
-	-	TRBV5-1	TRBJ1-1	TGCGCCAGCAACCTAGGGGGGCGCGCCAATGAAGCTTTCTTT	CASNLGGRANEAFF
-	-	TRBV18	TRBJ2-3	TGTGCCAGCTCACCACTGACAAGCGTCTCCACAGATACGCAGTATTTT	CASSPLTSVSTDTQYF
-	-	TRBV12-3/TRBV12-4	TRBJ1-1	TGTGCCAGCAGTTTGGAGACACTCGAAGCTTTCTTT	CASSLETLEAFF
-	-	TRBV29-1	TRBJ1-1	TGCAGCGTTAAGGACAGTGAAGCTTTCTTT	CSVKDSEAFF
-	-	TRBV2	TRBJ1-1	TGTGCCAGCAGTGATCTCCCTAACACTGAAGCTTTCTTT	CASSDLPNTEAFF
-	-	TRBV5-1	TRBJ1-1	TGCGCCAGCAGCATAATTATGAACACTGAAGCTTTCTTT	CASSIIMNTEAFF
-	-	TRBV5-1	TRBJ2-7	TGCGCCAGCAGCTTCTCCCCGAAAACCTACGAGCAGTACTTC	CASSFSPKTYEQYF
-	TRBD2	TRBV27	TRBJ2-2	TGTGCCAGCCGGGGAGCGGGGAGGACCGGGGAGCTGTTTTTT	CASRGAGRTGELFF
few	-	TRBV9	TRBJ1-2	TGTGCCAGCAGCGCACAGCCGACAGGCCAATATGGCTACACCTTC	CASSAQPTGQYGYTF
-	TRBD2	TRBV12-5	TRBJ2-5	TGTGCTAGTGCTTTAGCGGGAGGAGAGACCCAGTACTTC	CASALAGGETQYF
-	-	TRBV7-9	TRBJ2-7	TGTGCCAGCAGCTTCCCCGAACTAGGGTCCTACGAGCAGTACTTC	CASSFPELGSYEQYF
few	-	TRBV9	TRBJ2-2	TGTGCCAGCAGCGGAAGGGGACATCCCGGCGGGGAGCTGTTTTTT	CASSGRGHPGGELFF
-	-	TRBV27	TRBJ1-2	TGTGCCAGCAGTTTATCCCCGATGAAACAACATGGCTACACCTTC	CASSLSPMKQHGYTF
-	TRBD1	TRBV7-8	TRBJ1-1	TGTGCCAGCAGCCGGGACAGGGGCTGGGGTTACACTGAAGCTTTCTTT	CASSRDRGWGYTEAFF
once	TRBD2	TRBV7-3	TRBJ2-1	TGTGCCAGCAGCTTAACGGGGGGGAATGAGCAGTTCTTC	CASSLTGGNEQFF
-	TRBD2	TRBV7-2	TRBJ2-3	TGTGCCAGCAAGCCGGGACTAGGACGGGGGGGGACAGATACGCAGTATTTT	CASKPGLGRGGTDTQYF
-	-	TRBV19	TRBJ1-5	TGTGCCAGTAGTACCGGACGGATCCGTGGTCAGCCCCAGCATTTT	CASSTGRIRGQPQHF
once	-	TRBV6-6	TRBJ2-5	TGTGCCAGCAGCGGGGCTGGTGAAACCCAGTACTTC	CASSGAGETQYF
once	TRBD2	TRBV19	TRBJ2-7	TGTGCCAGTAGTATAGATGCGGGAGGCCCCTACGAGCAGTACTTC	CASSIDAGGPYEQYF
once	TRBD2	TRBV6-6	TRBJ2-1	TGTGCCAGCAGAACTCTAGCGGGGGGGCCCAATGAGCAGTTCTTC	CASRTLAGGPNEQFF
-	TRBD1	TRBV5-5	TRBJ2-1	TGTGCCAGCAGCTTGGCTACAGGGGCTACCTACAATGAGCAGTTCTTC	CASSLATGATYNEQFF
-	-	TRBV2	TRBJ1-5	TGTGCCAGCAGTGCCGAGAGCTTCAATCAGCCCCAGCATTTT	CASSAESFNQPQHF
-	TRBD1	TRBV28	TRBJ2-4	TGTGCCAGCAGTCCCTGGACAGGGGTTAGAGCCAAAAACATTCAGTACTTC	CASSPWTGVRAKNIQYF
few	TRBD1	TRBV11-2	TRBJ1-5	TGTGCCAGCAGCCCCCGGACAGGGACGAGCAATCAGCCCCAGCATTTT	CASSPRTGTSNQPQHF
-	-	TRBV6-5	TRBJ1-1	TGTGCCAGCAGGAGGGGGGGGAGCAACACTGAAGCTTTCTTT	CASRRGGSNTEAFF
-	-	TRBV3-1/TRBV3-2	TRBJ2-1	TGTGCCAGCAGCCAAGCGACAGGACCCTACAATGAGCAGTTCTTC	CASSQATGPYNEQFF
-	-	TRBV7-6	TRBJ2-7	TGTGCCAGCAGCTTAGAAACGTTTCGCGAGCAGTACTTC	CASSLETFREQYF
once	TRBD1	TRBV5-5	TRBJ1-1	TGTGCCAGCAGCTGGGGGGGAGGGGGCAACACTGAAGCTTTCTTT	CASSWGGGGNTEAFF
-	-	TRBV12-3/TRBV12-4	TRBJ1-6	TGTGCCAGCAGTTTAGACACCTATTCACCCCTCCACTTT	CASSLDTYSPLHF
-	-	TRBV5-8	TRBJ1-1	TGTGCCAGCAGCCCTCTCTGGGTGAACACTGAAGCTTTCTTT	CASSPLWVNTEAFF
-	-	TRBV19	TRBJ1-2	TGTGCCAGTAGTATGTTGTTGGGACGTTTCGGCTACACCTTC	CASSMLLGRFGYTF
-	-	TRBV3-1/TRBV3-2	TRBJ2-5	TGTGCCAGCAGCCAACAGGGGGGAGGAGAGACCCAGTACTTC	CASSQQGGGETQYF
-	TRBD1	TRBV19	TRBJ2-5	TGTGCCAGTAGTATGGACAGGGGATACCAAGAGACCCAGTACTTC	CASSMDRGYQETQYF
-	-	TRBV7-7	TRBJ1-2	TGTGCTAGCAGCTTAGAGGGGGTCGGACGCAGATATAGGGGTGGCTACACCTTC	CASSLEGVGRRYRGGYTF
-	TRBD1	TRBV10-1	TRBJ2-2	TGCGCCAGCAGTATGACAGGGAAGGGCACCGGGGAGCTGTTTTTT	CASSMTGKGTGELFF
-	-	TRBV27	TRBJ2-7	TGTGCCAGCAGTCCGTACAGCAGTTACTCCTACGAGCAGTACTTC	CASSPYSSYSYEQYF
-	-	TRBV5-1	TRBJ1-6	TGCGCCAGCAGCTTGGAGACCTCGAGGGTGGTTTCACCCCTCCACTTT	CASSLETSRVVSPLHF
-	-	TRBV15	TRBJ1-1	TGTGCCACCAGCAGAGAAGGGAACACTGAAGCTTTCTTT	CATSREGNTEAFF
-	-	TRBV30	TRBJ2-5	TGTGCCTGGCGCCTACAGGGAACAGAGACCCAGTACTTC	CAWRLQGTETQYF
-	-	TRBV7-8	TRBJ1-2	TGTGCCAGCAGCTTAGACGAGTACCGTGGCTACACCTTC	CASSLDEYRGYTF
-	-	TRBV5-1	TRBJ2-7	TGCGCCAGCAGCTTGCGGAGCTCTGGGGCCTACGAGCAGTACTTC	CASSLRSSGAYEQYF
-	-	TRBV5-1	TRBJ1-1	TGCGCCAGCAGCTTACTACAGCCGAACACTGAAGCTTTCTTT	CASSLLQPNTEAFF
few	TRBD2	TRBV7-3	TRBJ2-3	TGTGCCAGCAGCTCCTCTAGCGGGAGTGGTACAGATACGCAGTATTTT	CASSSSSGSGTDTQYF
-	TRBD1	TRBV4-1	TRBJ1-1	TGCGCCAGCAGCCACCGGACAGGGGGGAGCACTGAAGCTTTCTTT	CASSHRTGGSTEAFF
-	-	TRBV7-3	TRBJ2-3	TGTGCCAGCAGCATAACAGGGACAGATACGCAGTATTTT	CASSITGTDTQYF
-	-	TRBV5-5	TRBJ2-1	TGTGCCAGCAGCCAGGGGATACCCAATGAGCAGTTCTTC	CASSQGIPNEQFF
-	-	TRBV14	TRBJ1-2	TGTGCCAGCAGCCAAGATCTTCGGATCGACTATGGCTACACCTTC	CASSQDLRIDYGYTF
-	-	TRBV11-1	TRBJ2-5	TGTGCCAGCAGCTTTGGGGACCAATCCCAAGAGACCCAGTACTTC	CASSFGDQSQETQYF